One sample yielded the 2 T cell receptor beta chains listed below, sequenced in a study of blood T cell repertoires in COVID-19. Assay: immunoSEQ multiplex PCR; the TCRdb copy retains only in-frame clones and omits some. The sample gives roughly 230,000 clones, approximately 84% of which show up once; under 5% is in the top ten. Sequencing used peripheral blood. These receptors all stem from a man aged 50 to 59 with active or convalescent COVID-19.

The chain links TRBV6-5 to TRBJ2-3, with D perhaps TRBD2 (6 bases). Germline loops: CDR1 MNHEY, CDR2 SVGAGI. CDR3 length equals 15 residues. The V end lost 6 bases, the J end lost 2 bases, and 15 bases lay between the germline ends. The CDR3: CASRTNRDFTDTQYF. The CDR3 DNA reads TGTGCCAGCAGGACAAACCGGGACTTCACAGATACGCAGTATTTT.

The chain joins TRBV7-3 to TRBJ2-6; the D gene is possibly TRBD1 (6 bases). From germline, CDR1 is SGHTA and CDR2 FQGTGA. V shed 2 bases and J shed 0 bases, with 14 bases lying between them. This CDR3 is 18 amino acids long. This chain's CDR3 is CASSLETGYPSGANVLTF. CDR3 nucleotides: TGTGCCAGCAGCTTAGAAACAGGGTACCCCTCTGGGGCCAACGTCCTGACTTTC.